This entry lists 15 T cell receptor beta chains sequenced from one sample in a study of human T cells and chemical hapten exposure. Time point indicated: patch test 2, 6 weeks after DPC sensitization. Treatment noted: therapeutic diphenylcyclopropenone sensitization with weekly scalp DPC. TCRdb processed the RACE reads anew with MiXCR; each CDR3 protein has one entry. The sample consists of tens of thousands of distinct CDR3 sequences, approximately 10% of them appearing once. This specimen consisted of whole blood, obtained in connection with sensitization to the hapten diphenylcyclopropenone (DPC). These receptors originate from a woman in her fifties or sixties with alopecia areata. Some clones in this sample may be carry-over from other donors' samples.

This clonotype occurred a few times. V and J are TRBV3-1 and TRBJ2-7; D is ambiguous. In germline, CDR1 is LGHDT, CDR2 YNNKEL (reference sequence). Between the trimmed V and J ends, which lost 0 bases and 1 base, there was a span of 7 bases. This CDR3 is 14 amino acids long. The CDR3 sequence is CASSQDSASYEQYF. CDR3 nucleotide sequence: TGTGCCAGCAGCCAAGATTCGGCTTCCTACGAGCAGTACTTC.

This clonotype was recorded many times. The V call is TRBV7-2, the J call TRBJ2-1, with D tentatively TRBD2 (6 bases). The CDR3 loop spans 14 amino acids. The germline V and J ends were trimmed by 4 bases and 7 bases, with 14 bases remaining between them. The germline CDR1 and CDR2 sequences are SGHTA and FQGNSA. CDR3 region: CASSSISGMNEQFF. The CDR3 coding sequence is TGTGCCAGCAGCTCCATTAGCGGAATGAATGAGCAGTTCTTC.

In this sample, this clonotype turned up many times. This chain links TRBV6-6 with TRBJ2-7; 7 bases align to TRBD2. The CDR3 runs to 14 residues. Germline V gene data show CDR1 as MNHNY and CDR2 as SVGAGI (reference sequence). The V gene end was trimmed by 1 base and the J gene end by 7 bases; junction bases not matched to a gene: 7. In nucleotides, the CDR3 is TGTGCCAGCAGTTACTTTGCGGACGGGGGGGAGCAGTACTTC. It is translated as CASSYFADGGEQYF.

This clonotype appeared a few times. The rearrangement joins TRBV7-2 to TRBJ2-1, with 12 bases aligning to TRBD2. Trimming took 1 base from V and 14 from J; bases not matched to a gene: 6. Germline V gene sequence: CDR1 SGHTA, CDR2 FQGNSA. The CDR3 runs to 14 residues. The CDR3 spells CASSLVPGLAGEFF. The CDR3 DNA reads TGTGCCAGCAGCTTAGTACCGGGACTAGCGGGCGAGTTCTTC.

There are a few counts of this clonotype. CDR3: CSAKTGLGMNTEAFF. The CDR3 DNA reads as TGCAGCGCCAAGACAGGTTTAGGCATGAACACTGAAGCTTTCTTT. The rearrangement uses TRBV29-1 and TRBJ1-1; tentatively, D is TRBD1 (6 bases). V was cut by 7 bases and J by 0 bases, with 18 bases left in between. This CDR3 comprises 15 residues. Germline V gene lookup returns CDR1 SQVTM and CDR2 ANQGSEA.

There are a few counts of this clonotype. The chain links TRBV7-9 to TRBJ2-1; 7 nucleotides align to TRBD2. This CDR3 is built from 13 residues. The germline CDR1 and CDR2 sequences are SEHNR and FQNEAQ (reference sequence). V trimming: 7 bases; J trimming: 6 bases; junction bases outside the gene matches: 6. CDR3 residues: CASTSVAGNEQFF. CDR3 coding DNA: TGTGCCAGCACCTCAGTAGCGGGCAATGAGCAGTTCTTC.

This clonotype was seen at least ten times. The chain uses TRBV29-1 and TRBJ2-7, with 9 bases lining up with TRBD1. This CDR3 comprises 13 residues. V lost 6 bases, J lost 4 bases, and 7 bases stayed unmatched. Germline CDR1 SQVTM, CDR2 ANQGSEA. The CDR3 sequence is CSVLRQGVYEQYF. The CDR3 DNA sequence: TGCAGCGTATTACGACAGGGGGTATACGAGCAGTACTTC.

The rearrangement uses TRBV20-1 and TRBJ1-5; tentatively, D is TRBD1 (5 bases). The CDR3 loop spans 12 amino acids. Germline V lookup: CDR1 DFQATT, CDR2 SNEGSKA (reference sequence). DNA for the CDR3: TGCAGGCGGTTGCAGGGTAATCAGCCCCAGCATTTT. Translated, it gives CRRLQGNQPQHF.

A few counts support this clonotype. The chain combines TRBV18 with TRBJ2-5, with D hard to call. V lost 5 bases and J lost 2, with 9 bases in between. CDR3 length: 13 residues. Germline CDR1 and CDR2: KGHSH and LQKENI. The DNA of the CDR3 is TGTGCCAGCTCATCGACTCTGCAAGAGACCCAGTACTTC. Translation: CASSSTLQETQYF. Together with reference TRBV18 and TRBJ2-5, the CDR3 gives the full variable domain: NAGVMQNPRHLVRRRGQEARLRCSPMKGHSHVYWYRQLPEEGLKFMVYLQKENIIDESGMPKERFSAEFPKEGPSILRIQQVVRGDSAAYFCASSSTLQETQYFGPGTRLLVL.

This clonotype has a handful of counts. The CDR3 nucleotides are TGCAGCGTTGGACAGGGAAATGAGCAGTTCTTC. Amino acids: CSVGQGNEQFF. The chain uses TRBV29-1 and TRBJ2-1; TRBD1 matches 7 bases. This CDR3 is built from 11 residues. Germline V CDR1 and CDR2: SQVTM, ANQGSEA. V gave up 4 bases and J gave up 7 bases; unmatched junction bases: 1.

The chain has TRBV5-1 and TRBJ2-1; 14 positions agree with TRBD2. Trimming took 4 bases from V and 7 from J; bases not matched to a gene: 4. CDR1 is SGHRS, CDR2 YFSETQ, per germline. The CDR3 totals 15 residues. The DNA of the CDR3 is TGCGCCAGCAGCCCGGGACTAGCGGGAGAGAATGAGCAGTTCTTC. It is translated as CASSPGLAGENEQFF. The full variable domain, rest sourced from reference TRBV5-1 and TRBJ2-1, is KAGVTQTPRYLIKTRGQQVTLSCSPISGHRSVSWYQQTPGQGLQFLFEYFSETQRNKGNFPGRFSGRQFSNSRSEMNVSTLELGDSALYLCASSPGLAGENEQFFGPGTRLTVL.

V gene TRBV7-2 combines with J gene TRBJ1-5, with D perhaps TRBD1 (6 bases). The CDR3 covers 15 residues. V lost 5 bases, J lost 2 bases, and 13 bases lay in between. The germline V gene encodes CDR1 SGHTA and CDR2 FQGNSA. This CDR3 reads CASSVTSGGNQPQHF. Written as DNA, the CDR3 is TGTGCCAGCAGCGTCACGTCAGGGGGCAATCAGCCCCAGCATTTT. The variable domain in full, completed from reference TRBV7-2 and TRBJ1-5, reads GAGVSQSPSNKVTEKGKDVELRCDPISGHTALYWYRQSLGQGLEFLIYFQGNSAPDKSGLPSDRFSAERTGGSVSTLTIQRTQQEDSAVYLCASSVTSGGNQPQHFGDGTRLSIL.

On this clonotype itself: Compared with germline, one end of the junction differs, possibly owing to a read error. The gene calls are TRBV4-2 and TRBJ1-2; D gene unclear. Per germline, CDR1 LGHNA and CDR2 YNFKEQ. The CDR3 totals 14 residues. DNA of the CDR3: TGTGTCAGCAGCCAAGATTTCTCCGCCTATGGCTACACCTTC. Its protein is CVSSQDFSAYGYTF.

This clonotype was detected a few times. The V gene is TRBV9, the J gene TRBJ2-1; D call uncertain. This CDR3 spans 14 amino acids. Germline lookup yields CDR1 SGDLS and CDR2 YYNGEE. The ends were cut back, 0 bases at V and 8 bases at J, with 12 bases in the middle. The CDR3 sequence: CASSVGGPAYEQFF. In DNA, the CDR3 is TGTGCCAGCAGCGTAGGAGGCCCGGCCTATGAGCAGTTCTTC.

V gene TRBV6-4 combines with J gene TRBJ1-2, with TRBD1 as a possible D gene (5 bases). The V and J ends lost 2 bases and 7 bases respectively, with 14 bases between them. Germline V gene lookup returns CDR1 MRHNA and CDR2 SNTAGT. This CDR3 comprises 14 residues. Here the CDR3 reads CASSDPAGKSGYTF. In nucleotides, the CDR3 is TGTGCCAGCAGTGACCCTGCAGGGAAAAGTGGCTACACCTTC.